Below, 7 T cell receptor beta chains from the same sample are listed, as sequenced in a study of shared clonotypes between healthy human individuals. The method was immunoSEQ multiplex PCR; TCRdb's version includes in-frame clones alone and lacks a portion of them. The repertoire holds roughly 640,000 clones, approximately 74% seen once, with approximately 1.8% in the top ten. The specimen sequenced was memory CD4+ T cells sorted from blood. Sample subset: CD45RA-negative fraction. These receptors were taken from a woman under 40 in good health.

The V and J genes are TRBV6-5 and TRBJ2-7; D is possibly TRBD1 (5 bases). Deletions cut 6 bases from V and 0 bases from J, with 15 bases between. This CDR3 is 15 amino acids long. Germline CDR1 MNHEY, CDR2 SVGAGI. The CDR3 reads CASRVGVASSYEQYF. CDR3 in DNA: TGTGCCAGCAGAGTAGGGGTTGCGAGCTCCTACGAGCAGTACTTC.

This clone was observed once. The chain recombines TRBV5-8 with TRBJ2-3; D gene uncertain. The CDR3 loop spans 15 amino acids. Trimming removed 1 base at V and 4 bases at J, with 13 bases between. Germline V CDR1 and CDR2: SGHTS, YDEGEE. The DNA of the CDR3 is TGTGCCAGCAGCTTGCGTGTAGGCCGCCCAGATACGCAGTATTTT. Protein product: CASSLRVGRPDTQYF.

This clone came up a few times. This chain's CDR3 is CASSAHPGQGNQPQHF. The CDR3 nucleotides are TGTGCCAGCAGTGCCCATCCGGGACAGGGGAATCAGCCCCAGCATTTT. This sequence joins TRBV6-1 and TRBJ1-5; 10 nucleotides line up with TRBD1. Germline V gene lookup returns CDR1 MNHNS and CDR2 SASEGT. V trimming: 4 bases; J trimming: 4 bases; junction bases outside the gene matches: 7. CDR3 size: 16 residues.

V usage is TRBV19 and J usage is TRBJ1-4; perhaps TRBD1 as D (6 bases). Germline V gene lookup returns CDR1 LNHDA and CDR2 SQIVND (reference sequence). This CDR3 spans 16 amino acids. Trimming took 5 bases from V and 4 from J, leaving 17 bases between them. This chain's CDR3 is CASSPRTAPSNEKLFF. CDR3 nucleotides: TGTGCCAGTAGTCCGCGGACAGCCCCAAGTAATGAAAAACTGTTTTTT.

This chain joins TRBV28 and TRBJ1-2, with D perhaps matching TRBD1 (5 bases). Germline values: CDR1 MDHEN, CDR2 SYDVKM. V lost 2 bases to trimming and J lost 2 bases, with 12 bases between them. The CDR3 is 15 amino acids. The CDR3 region is CASSLQAGWNYGYTF. Here the CDR3 DNA reads TGTGCCAGCAGTTTACAGGCAGGGTGGAACTATGGCTACACCTTC.

V gene TRBV6-5 combines with J gene TRBJ1-1; no clear D. Germline values: CDR1 MNHEY, CDR2 SVGAGI. V was trimmed by 10 bases and J by 1 base, leaving 16 bases between them. The CDR3 covers 14 residues. Here the CDR3 reads CATASLRENTEAFF. The DNA for the CDR3 is TGTGCCACCGCAAGTCTACGGGAGAACACTGAAGCTTTCTTT.

The V gene is TRBV11-2, the J gene TRBJ2-5, with a tentative D call TRBD2 (6 bases). V lost 3 bases and J 2 bases, leaving 16 bases between the germline ends. Germline CDR1 is SGHAT and CDR2 is FQNNGV. CDR3 length: 16 amino acids. The CDR3 sequence is CASSLVGTSRQETQYF. DNA of the CDR3: TGTGCCAGCAGCTTGGTTGGGACTTCCAGGCAAGAGACCCAGTACTTC.